The clone carrying this T cell receptor beta chain was detected ten times or more. What it binds is not known. This CDR3 comprises 11 residues. CDR1 DFQATT and CDR2 SNEGSKA come from the germline V gene (reference sequence). Trimming removed 5 bases at V and 10 bases at J, with 12 bases between. This sample was taken from a study of metastatic and nonmetastatic thyroid tumors. Study-level background: A comparison of repertoires was made across blood and tumor or nodule tissue from malignant and benign thyroid patients. General study findings and limits: The study reportedly found significantly higher TCR beta diversity in malignant thyroid tumors than benign nodules, in blood and tumor.

All patients reached thyroid surgery having received no treatment beforehand. Source study methods: A papillary thyroid cancer distant-metastasis classifier was built from CDR3 differences across clinicopathological groups. TCRdb re-called clones from the PCR reads using MiXCR. TCRdb's processing, not the authors', yielded these V and J calls. The sample consists of around 40,000 clones, about 18% of them appearing once. This receptor was identified in a male donor with papillary thyroid cancer or a benign thyroid nodule (not recorded which). Some clones in this sample may be carry-over from other donors' samples. This chain uses TRBV20-1 with TRBJ2-1, with D hard to call. Sequenced: blood. The CDR3: CSAGVPREQFF. The CDR3 DNA sequence: TGCAGTGCTGGGGTACCGCGGGAGCAGTTCTTC.